These T cell receptor beta chains were read from a single sample in a study of blood T cell repertoires in COVID-19. Clones were sequenced by immunoSEQ multiplex PCR, and TCRdb holds only the in-frame ones, with some missing. Here the sample spans some 200,000 clones, roughly 85% being singletons. Sequenced input: peripheral blood. These receptors all come from a woman aged 55-70 years with acute or convalescent COVID-19. Both conserved end residues are part of each CDR3. A D gene is named only where the DNA matches it firmly. Expanded clones are given a class, and other clones once, few, many or no size at all.

j_gene | v_gene | abundance | d_gene | CDR3nt | CDR3aa
TRBJ2-5 | TRBV5-1 | . | TRBD2 | TGCGCCAGCAGCTTGCGGGGGGGACTAGCGGCCCAAGAGACCCAGTACTTC | CASSLRGGLAAQETQYF
TRBJ1-4 | TRBV4-1 | . | TRBD1 | TGCGCCAGCAGCCAAGAATCGACAGGGACTAATGAAAAACTGTTTTTT | CASSQESTGTNEKLFF
TRBJ1-2 | TRBV5-1 | . | . | TGCGCCAGCAGCTTGGGGTTGGGGAGGTCCTATGGCTACACCTTC | CASSLGLGRSYGYTF
TRBJ2-7 | TRBV7-8 | once | . | TGTGCCAGCAGCTCAAGGACAGTCTCAAACTACGAGCAGTACTTC | CASSSRTVSNYEQYF
TRBJ1-3 | TRBV11-3 | . | . | TGTGCCAGCAGCTTAAATGGGGGCACTGGAAACACCATATATTTT | CASSLNGGTGNTIYF
TRBJ2-5 | TRBV12-3/TRBV12-4 | . | . | TGTGCCAGCAGTTGGCGGGGAGAGACCCAGTACTTC | CASSWRGETQYF
TRBJ2-5 | TRBV28 | . | . | TGTGCCAGCAGTTTCTTCAGGGCCCCAGAGACCCAGTACTTC | CASSFFRAPETQYF
TRBJ1-2 | TRBV5-4 | . | TRBD1 | TGTGCCAGCAGCTTGGCCTCGGGACAGGGGGCGAGGGGCTACACCTTC | CASSLASGQGARGYTF
TRBJ2-5 | TRBV6-5 | . | TRBD1 | TGTGCCAGCAGTTACCTTGGGACAGGAGTACAAGAGACCCAGTACTTC | CASSYLGTGVQETQYF
TRBJ2-5 | TRBV7-9 | few | TRBD1 | TGTGCCAGCAGCCTCCTGGGGACAGCTCAAGAGACCCAGTACTTC | CASSLLGTAQETQYF
TRBJ1-2 | TRBV19 | . | . | TGTGCCAGTAGTGTCAGACAGAGCTACCCCGGGGGCTACACCTTC | CASSVRQSYPGGYTF
TRBJ1-5 | TRBV6-5 | . | TRBD1 | TGTGCCAGCAGTTACCATTTGACAGGGACCTATTCGCCCCAGCATTTT | CASSYHLTGTYSPQHF
TRBJ2-1 | TRBV19 | few | . | TGTGCCAGTAGTACAAGCGAAGCGGGTAACAATGAGCAGTTCTTC | CASSTSEAGNNEQFF
TRBJ2-2 | TRBV5-1 | . | . | TGCGCCAGCAGCTTTAAGCAGGGAACCGGGGAGCTGTTTTTT | CASSFKQGTGELFF
TRBJ2-7 | TRBV5-4 | once | . | TGTGCCAGCAGCCTGCCGGGACAAGCGAGCTCCTACGAGCAGTACTTC | CASSLPGQASSYEQYF
TRBJ2-7 | TRBV19 | once | . | TGTGCCAGTAATCAGGGGATTAGCTACGAGCAGTACTTC | CASNQGISYEQYF
TRBJ1-1 | TRBV6-5 | . | TRBD1 | TGTGCCAGCACCAAAGGACAGGTCAACACTGAAGCTTTCTTT | CASTKGQVNTEAFF
TRBJ2-1 | TRBV28 | . | TRBD2 | TGTGCCAGCAGTTTATCGCAGGGAGGGGATGAGCAGTTCTTC | CASSLSQGGDEQFF
TRBJ1-2 | TRBV5-1 | . | TRBD1 | TGCGCCAGCAGGAGACAGGGGAGAGATGGCTACACCTTC | CASRRQGRDGYTF
TRBJ1-6 | TRBV5-1 | . | . | TGCGCCAGCAGCCGGTGGGGGGTGTTGAATTCACCCCTCCACTTT | CASSRWGVLNSPLHF
TRBJ2-1 | TRBV7-8 | . | TRBD2 | TGTGCCAGCAGCTCCCTAGCGGGAGACTACTACAATGAGCAGTTCTTC | CASSSLAGDYYNEQFF
TRBJ2-7 | TRBV27 | . | TRBD1 | TGTGCCAGCAGTTTATGGGGTGGGACAGGCTCCTACGAGCAGTACTTC | CASSLWGGTGSYEQYF
TRBJ2-5 | TRBV9 | few | TRBD2 | TGTGCCAGCAGCGAGGGGGGGGTAGCGGGAGCAGAGACCCAGTACTTC | CASSEGGVAGAETQYF
TRBJ2-2 | TRBV19 | . | . | TGTGCCAGTAGTGTTCAGGGCCCCACCGGGGAGCTGTTTTTT | CASSVQGPTGELFF
TRBJ1-3 | TRBV7-9 | . | . | TGTGCCAGCAGCTCTAGTGGTGGAAACACCATATATTTT | CASSSSGGNTIYF
TRBJ2-5 | TRBV3-1/TRBV3-2 | . | TRBD1 | TGTGCCAGCAGCCAAGAAGGCAGGGGGCCGCAAGAGACCCAGTACTTC | CASSQEGRGPQETQYF
TRBJ1-6 | TRBV7-2 | once | TRBD1 | TGTGCCAGCAGCTTATTGGCAGGGGGGACGGGAGCCCTCCACTTT | CASSLLAGGTGALHF
TRBJ2-7 | TRBV20-1 | . | TRBD1 | TGCAGTGCTTGGGGACAGGGGGAGCAGTACTTC | CSAWGQGEQYF
TRBJ2-7 | TRBV11-3 | . | . | TGTGCCAGCAGCAGCGGCAGGTCCTACGAGCAGTACTTC | CASSSGRSYEQYF
TRBJ2-1 | TRBV24-1 | . | TRBD2 | TGTGCCACCAGTGGCTTACAGGGGACTAGCCCTTACAATGAGCAGTTCTTC | CATSGLQGTSPYNEQFF
TRBJ1-1 | TRBV19 | . | TRBD1 | TGTGCCAGTACCATTAGGGGGGACAGCCTTGAAGCTTTCTTT | CASTIRGDSLEAFF
TRBJ1-5 | TRBV2 | . | TRBD1 | TGTGCCAGCAGTGAACAAGGGGGCCTCCAGCCCCAGCATTTT | CASSEQGGLQPQHF
TRBJ2-3 | TRBV20-1 | . | . | TGCAGTGCTAGTCACGGCGGAGGGACAGATACGCAGTATTTT | CSASHGGGTDTQYF
TRBJ1-3 | TRBV2 | . | TRBD1 | TGTGCCAGCAGACTGACAGGGATAAGGAACACCATATATTTT | CASRLTGIRNTIYF
TRBJ2-1 | TRBV5-4 | . | . | TGTGCCAGCAGCTTGACCAGGGGAGCCTACAATGAGCAGTTCTTC | CASSLTRGAYNEQFF
TRBJ2-2 | TRBV6-5 | . | TRBD1 | TGTGCCAGCAGTTGGGGACAGCGAACCGGGGAGCTGTTTTTT | CASSWGQRTGELFF
TRBJ1-1 | TRBV20-1 | . | . | TGCAGTGCTCTTATTAACACTGAAGCTTTCTTT | CSALINTEAFF
TRBJ2-2 | TRBV11-1 | . | TRBD1 | TGTGCCAGCAGCGCTACCACCGGGACAGACACCGGGGAGCTGTTTTTT | CASSATTGTDTGELFF
TRBJ1-1 | TRBV5-1 | . | . | TGCGCCACCCGGGAGGGGGCTGAAGCTTTCTTT | CATREGAEAFF
TRBJ2-5 | TRBV29-1 | . | TRBD1 | TGCAGCGTTGGTGCGGACAGGGGGACCCAGTACTTC | CSVGADRGTQYF
TRBJ2-1 | TRBV7-3 | . | TRBD2 | TGTGCCAGCAGCTTGCTAGCGGGGGCGGTTGATGAGCAGTTCTTC | CASSLLAGAVDEQFF
TRBJ2-7 | TRBV28 | . | TRBD2 | TGTGCCAGCACCTCTAGCGGGACCTTCGCCGAGCAGTACTTC | CASTSSGTFAEQYF
TRBJ2-3 | TRBV5-1 | . | TRBD1 | TGCGCCAGCAGCAAACAGGGGCGTGTCACAGATACGCAGTATTTT | CASSKQGRVTDTQYF
TRBJ1-5 | TRBV3-1/TRBV3-2 | once | . | TGTGCCAGCAGCCAAGGGAACTACCAGCCCCAGCATTTT | CASSQGNYQPQHF
TRBJ1-2 | TRBV29-1 | . | . | TGCAGCGCCCAGGGTAGGGATGGCTACACCTTC | CSAQGRDGYTF
TRBJ2-5 | TRBV6-5 | once | . | TGTGCCAGCAGTTACGTCCCCAGCGGAGAGACCCAGTACTTC | CASSYVPSGETQYF
TRBJ2-1 | TRBV10-1 | . | . | TGCGCCAGCAGTGGGGGGGACTCCGGGGGACGTGAGCAGTTCTTC | CASSGGDSGGREQFF
TRBJ2-1 | TRBV7-2 | . | . | TGTGCCAGCAGCTTAAAAGCGTCGGATTACAATGAGCAGTTCTTC | CASSLKASDYNEQFF
TRBJ2-2 | TRBV6-1 | once | TRBD1 | TGTGCCAGCAGTGAATTGGACAGGGGTGGTGCCGGGGAGCTGTTTTTT | CASSELDRGGAGELFF
TRBJ2-1 | TRBV19 | . | . | TGTGCCAGTGACTCCTCAAGTGGTCTTGAGCAGTTCTTC | CASDSSSGLEQFF
TRBJ1-2 | TRBV7-9 | . | TRBD1 | TGTGCCAGCAGCCGGGACAGGGGGCATGGCTACACCTTC | CASSRDRGHGYTF
TRBJ2-4 | TRBV5-1 | . | . | TGCGCCAGCAGCTTGGCCGAAACAGGGCCCCAAAACATTCAGTACTTC | CASSLAETGPQNIQYF
TRBJ2-1 | TRBV10-2 | . | . | TGCGCCAGCAGTGGTAGTGGTGACCGACCGGGCAATGAGCAGTTCTTC | CASSGSGDRPGNEQFF
TRBJ1-2 | TRBV30 | . | . | TGTGCCTGGACTAGCGGACCGCTCTCTTATGGCTACACCTTC | CAWTSGPLSYGYTF
TRBJ2-3 | TRBV18 | . | . | TGTGCCAGCTCTGAAACTTTGGGACACACAGATACGCAGTATTTT | CASSETLGHTDTQYF
TRBJ2-2 | TRBV5-1 | . | . | TGCGCCAGCAGCTTGGGGACAGTAAACACCGGGGAGCTGTTTTTT | CASSLGTVNTGELFF
TRBJ2-1 | TRBV11-3 | . | TRBD2 | TGTGCCAGCAGCTCCGGGACTAGCGGACACAATGAGCAGTTCTTC | CASSSGTSGHNEQFF
TRBJ2-1 | TRBV12-3/TRBV12-4 | . | . | TGTGCCAGCAGTAAACAGGACAATGAGCAGTTCTTC | CASSKQDNEQFF
TRBJ2-1 | TRBV19 | . | TRBD1 | TGTGCCAGTAGTTTAAGGACAGGGTCAAACAATGAGCAGTTCTTC | CASSLRTGSNNEQFF